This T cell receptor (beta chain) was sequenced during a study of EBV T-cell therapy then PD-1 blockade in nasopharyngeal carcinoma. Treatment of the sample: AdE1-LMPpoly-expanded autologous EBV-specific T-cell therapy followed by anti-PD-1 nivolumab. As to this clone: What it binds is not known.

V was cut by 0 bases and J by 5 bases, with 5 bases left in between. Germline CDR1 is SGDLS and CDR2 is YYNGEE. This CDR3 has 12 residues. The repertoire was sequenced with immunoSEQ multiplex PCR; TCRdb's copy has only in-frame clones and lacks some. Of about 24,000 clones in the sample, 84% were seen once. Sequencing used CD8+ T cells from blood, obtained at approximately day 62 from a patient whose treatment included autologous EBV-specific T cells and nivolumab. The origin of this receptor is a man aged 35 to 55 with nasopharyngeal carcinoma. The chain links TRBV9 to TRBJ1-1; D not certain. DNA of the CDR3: TGTGCCAGCAGCGTAGGGGGTACTGAAGCTTTCTTT. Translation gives CASSVGGTEAFF.